This is a list of T cell receptor beta chains from one sample in a study of early T cells in non-severe SARS-CoV-2 infection. Via MiXCR, TCRdb re-called the 5' RACE reads, giving one row per CDR3 protein. The sample shows about 60,000 distinct CDR3 sequences, more than 8.5% of them seen only once. Sequencing was carried out using whole blood. The receptors shown here come from an adult who was a healthcare worker with PCR-confirmed SARS-CoV-2 infection or an uninfected control (not recorded which). Each CDR3 is given with its conserved first and last residue. The order of the fields is CDR3 length, J gene, clone size, D gene, V gene, CDR3 DNA, CDR3 protein. The D gene is left open where the match is weak. Where a row states a size, it is once, few, many or the class of an expanded clone; other rows omit it.

15 | TRBJ2-1 | many | NA | TRBV12-3/TRBV12-4 | TGTGCCAGCAGTTTAGAGGACAGCCCCTACAATGAGCAGTTCTTC | CASSLEDSPYNEQFF
14 | TRBJ1-3 | many | NA | TRBV12-3/TRBV12-4 | TGTGCCAGCCGTAACGGATACTCTGGAAACACCATATATTTT | CASRNGYSGNTIYF
13 | TRBJ2-3 | many | NA | TRBV7-2 | TGTGCCAGCAGCTTATGGGGTCCAGATACGCAGTATTTT | CASSLWGPDTQYF
15 | TRBJ1-6 | few | NA | TRBV10-3 | TGTGCCATCAGTGAAGCTACAGCCTATAATTCACCCCTCCACTTT | CAISEATAYNSPLHF
13 | TRBJ2-1 | NA | NA | TRBV6-5 | TGTGCCAGCAGTCCAAACAGATACAATGAGCAGTTCTTC | CASSPNRYNEQFF
15 | TRBJ1-4 | few | TRBD1 | TRBV18 | TGTGCCAGCTCACCAGGGGACAGGGAATATGAAAAACTGTTTTTT | CASSPGDREYEKLFF
12 | TRBJ1-1 | many | NA | TRBV6-5 | TGTGCCAGCAGTTATAGAGGGATTGAAGCTTTCTTT | CASSYRGIEAFF
17 | TRBJ2-3 | many | TRBD1 | TRBV27 | TGTGCCAGCAGTCCCAGGGACAGGGGAGTAATGTCTAATACGCAGTATTTT | CASSPRDRGVMSNTQYF
14 | TRBJ2-2 | many | TRBD2 | TRBV19 | TGTGCCAGTAGTAGGACTAGCGGGATGCGGGAGCTGTTTTTT | CASSRTSGMRELFF
13 | TRBJ1-5 | many | TRBD1 | TRBV11-2 | TGTGCCAGCCCGGACAGGGGATATCAGCCCCAGCATTTT | CASPDRGYQPQHF
12 | TRBJ2-1 | few | NA | TRBV10-2 | TGCGCCGGACGATCGCTCGCCAATGAGCAGTTCTTC | CAGRSLANEQFF
13 | TRBJ1-3 | many | NA | TRBV29-1 | TGCAGCGTTGCCGGGTTATCTGGAAACACCATATATTTT | CSVAGLSGNTIYF
12 | TRBJ1-1 | many | TRBD1 | TRBV30 | TGTGCCTGGGGGACAGGGAACACTGAAGCTTTCTTT | CAWGTGNTEAFF
15 | TRBJ1-5 | many | NA | TRBV28 | TGTGCCAGCAGTTCCCACGGGGGACAAAATCAGCCCCAGCATTTT | CASSSHGGQNQPQHF
14 | TRBJ2-2 | many | NA | TRBV6-5 | TGTGCCAGCAGTTACTCCGGCTGGGCCGGGGAGCTGTTTTTT | CASSYSGWAGELFF
16 | TRBJ2-1 | many | NA | TRBV5-1 | TGCGCCAGCAGCTTGGCCGGCGGAGTCGCCTACAATGAGCAGTTCTTC | CASSLAGGVAYNEQFF
14 | TRBJ2-1 | NA | NA | TRBV20-1 | TGCAGTGCTAGAGACTTAGACAGGATCGATGAGCAGTTCTTC | CSARDLDRIDEQFF
14 | TRBJ1-1 | many | TRBD1 | TRBV12-3/TRBV12-4 | TGTGCCAGCAGGGTACAGGGGAGGAAGGCTGAAGCTTTCTTT | CASRVQGRKAEAFF
16 | TRBJ2-2 | many | TRBD1 | TRBV12-3/TRBV12-4 | TGTGCCAGCAGTTTAGCGGGGACAGGGACCACCGGGGAGCTGTTTTTT | CASSLAGTGTTGELFF
16 | TRBJ2-3 | many | NA | TRBV7-3 | TGTGCCAGCAGCTTATCACTAGCCCAGGGCACAGATACGCAGTATTTT | CASSLSLAQGTDTQYF
15 | TRBJ2-3 | many | TRBD2 | TRBV24-1 | TGTGCCACCAGTTCGACTAGCGGGGCCACAGATACGCAGTATTTT | CATSSTSGATDTQYF
15 | TRBJ2-5 | NA | NA | TRBV28 | TGTGCCAGCAGCGGCGCGGCAGAGTCCCAAGAGACCCAGTACTTC | CASSGAAESQETQYF
13 | TRBJ1-5 | NA | NA | TRBV12-3/TRBV12-4 | TGTGCCAGCAGTTTAGAGATCAATCAGCCCCAGCATTTT | CASSLEINQPQHF
12 | TRBJ1-2 | many | NA | TRBV6-2/TRBV6-3 | TGTGCCAGCACAGGTGTAGTTTATGGCTACACCTTC | CASTGVVYGYTF
17 | TRBJ2-1 | many | TRBD2 | TRBV27 | TGTGCCAGCAGTTATCGGGCTAGCGGGAGCTCCTACAATGAGCAGTTCTTC | CASSYRASGSSYNEQFF
13 | TRBJ2-5 | many | NA | TRBV29-1 | TGCAGCGTTGAAGAAAACCAGGGGGAGACCCAGTACTTC | CSVEENQGETQYF
13 | TRBJ2-7 | NA | NA | TRBV10-3 | TGTGCCATCAGTGGGGGGACGGGCTACGAGCAGTACTTC | CAISGGTGYEQYF
13 | TRBJ2-5 | NA | NA | TRBV10-3 | TGTGCCATCAGAAGTCCTCCACAAGAGACCCAGTACTTC | CAIRSPPQETQYF
14 | TRBJ1-5 | few | TRBD1 | TRBV7-2 | TGTGCCAGCACTGGGACAGTCGGGAACCAGCCCCAGCATTTT | CASTGTVGNQPQHF
17 | TRBJ2-2 | many | NA | TRBV24-1 | TGTGCCACCAGTGACCATCCTCGCCCCGCAGGCCCCGGGGAGCTGTTTTTT | CATSDHPRPAGPGELFF
14 | TRBJ1-5 | few | NA | TRBV6-2/TRBV6-3 | TGTGCCAGCAGTTACTCAGGGGCCAATCAGCCCCAGCATTTT | CASSYSGANQPQHF
15 | TRBJ2-7 | few | NA | TRBV3-1 | TGTGCCAGCAGCCCGAAGTACAGGGATCTCTACGAGCAGTACTTC | CASSPKYRDLYEQYF
13 | TRBJ2-5 | few | NA | TRBV6-2/TRBV6-3 | TGTGCCAGCTGCGCAGGTCCACAAGAGACCCAGTACTTC | CASCAGPQETQYF
16 | TRBJ1-6 | many | NA | TRBV7-9 | TGTGCCAGCAGCCCTCGACAGGCTGGCGGCAATTCACCCCTCCACTTT | CASSPRQAGGNSPLHF
16 | TRBJ2-7 | many | TRBD2 | TRBV13 | TGTGCCAGCAGCTTAGGACTGGGCGGGAGGTCCCCTGGGCAGTACTTC | CASSLGLGGRSPGQYF
12 | TRBJ2-7 | many | NA | TRBV10-3 | TGTGCCATCAGTGAGTCTGGCGGCGAGCAGTACTTC | CAISESGGEQYF
13 | TRBJ2-7 | few | NA | TRBV7-2 | TGTGCCAGCAGCACAAGGGGAACCTACGAGCAGTACTTC | CASSTRGTYEQYF
13 | TRBJ2-5 | many | TRBD1 | TRBV7-9 | TGTGCCAGCAGCTTAGCAGGGGGCGAGACCCAGTACTTC | CASSLAGGETQYF
11 | TRBJ2-7 | many | NA | TRBV20-1 | TGCAGTGCCCACCCGACGGACGAGCAGTACTTC | CSAHPTDEQYF
16 | TRBJ1-4 | many | TRBD1 | TRBV20-1 | TGCAGTGCTAGATCCCCCCAGGGGGCCACGGGGGAAAAACTGTTTTTT | CSARSPQGATGEKLFF
16 | TRBJ1-2 | many | NA | TRBV28 | TGTGCCAGCAGTTGGCGAGGCGCAGGGAAGGGGTATGGCTACACCTTC | CASSWRGAGKGYGYTF
15 | TRBJ1-1 | many | NA | TRBV5-5 | TGTGCCAGCAGCCCCGCGATCCAAGGGGGGACTGAAGCTTTCTTT | CASSPAIQGGTEAFF
15 | TRBJ1-1 | NA | TRBD1 | TRBV29-1 | TGCAGCGTTGTTGGATCGGACAGGGTCCGCACTGAAGCTTTCTTT | CSVVGSDRVRTEAFF
14 | TRBJ2-7 | few | NA | TRBV28 | TGTGCCAGCAGTTTAGAGGACAGCACATACGAGCAGTACTTC | CASSLEDSTYEQYF
13 | TRBJ2-1 | medium-sized | NA | TRBV7-8 | TGTGCCAGCAGCTTATCCGCGGCGAGAGGGCAGTTCTTC | CASSLSAARGQFF
17 | TRBJ2-3 | once | TRBD1 | TRBV12-3/TRBV12-4 | TGTGCCAGCAGTCAACGAAACCGGGACAGGGGGCTACATACGCAGTTTTTT | CASSQRNRDRGLHTQFF
12 | TRBJ2-7 | many | NA | TRBV29-1 | TGCAGCGCAACCGGGGCCCGCTACGAGCAGTACTTC | CSATGARYEQYF
14 | TRBJ2-5 | NA | TRBD1 | TRBV6-5 | TGTGCCAGCAGTTCAACCGGGACAGCAGAGACCCAGTACTTC | CASSSTGTAETQYF
14 | TRBJ2-7 | many | TRBD1 | TRBV11-2 | TGTGCCAGCAGCTACGGGACAGGCCAGTTCGAGCAGTACTTC | CASSYGTGQFEQYF
14 | TRBJ1-3 | NA | TRBD1 | TRBV5-1 | TGCGCCAGCAGCGAGGGACAGATTGGAAACACCATATATTTT | CASSEGQIGNTIYF
13 | TRBJ1-2 | few | NA | TRBV18 | TGTGCCAGCTCACCGGGAACTAACTATGGCTACACCTTC | CASSPGTNYGYTF
12 | TRBJ2-7 | few | NA | TRBV29-1 | TGCAGCGTTACTGTCCTGTCGTTGGAGCAGTACTTC | CSVTVLSLEQYF
16 | TRBJ1-1 | many | TRBD1 | TRBV27 | TGTGCCAGCAGACCCCTTCTAACAGGGGTGAACACTGAAGCTTTCTTT | CASRPLLTGVNTEAFF